The clone carrying this T cell receptor (beta chain) was counted only a few times. Its matching antigen is unknown. These data come from a study of T cells in Graves' hyperthyroidism and ophthalmopathy. Patients having uncontrolled infection, another autoimmune disease, pregnancy or lactation were not included. Diagnostic assessment was based on clinical symptoms, serum thyroxine and TRAb, thyroid ultrasound and orbital computed tomography. Fresh peripheral blood, 9.5 to 10 ml of it, supplied the PBMCs. Regarding the study as a whole: Blood also showed most of the thyroid clonotypes that were expanded above 0.001.

The CDR3 totals 15 residues. The germline CDR1 and CDR2 sequences are GTSNPN and SVGIG (reference sequence). V shed 3 bases and J 1 base; nucleotides not matched to a gene: 6. The CDR3 regions of TCR beta were amplified from RNA transcripts. An initial round of RT-PCR targeting the TCR CDR3 relied on the HTBI primer set. MiXCR was run by TCRdb on the multiplex PCR reads, yielding one entry per CDR3 protein. Of some 490,000 distinct CDR3 sequences listed, 20% to 25% were seen once; the top ten hold around 47%. This TCR came from a woman aged 70 to 79 with Graves' ophthalmopathy. The chain recombines TRBV30 with TRBJ2-3; 8 bases fit TRBD1. Sequenced material: blood. The CDR3 sequence: CAWRPVRGRTDTQYF. CDR3 DNA sequence: TGTGCCTGGAGGCCGGTCAGGGGGCGCACAGATACGCAGTATTTT.